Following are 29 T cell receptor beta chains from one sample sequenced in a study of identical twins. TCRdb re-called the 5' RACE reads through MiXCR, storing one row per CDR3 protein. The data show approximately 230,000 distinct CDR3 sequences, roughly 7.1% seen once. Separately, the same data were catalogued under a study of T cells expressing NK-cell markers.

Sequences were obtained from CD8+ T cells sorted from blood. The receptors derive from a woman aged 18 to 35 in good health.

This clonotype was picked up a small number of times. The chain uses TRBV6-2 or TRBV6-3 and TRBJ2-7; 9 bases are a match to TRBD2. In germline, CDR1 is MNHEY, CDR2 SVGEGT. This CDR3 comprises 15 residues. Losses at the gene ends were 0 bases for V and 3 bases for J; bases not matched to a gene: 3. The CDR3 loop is CASSYSTAGGYEQYF. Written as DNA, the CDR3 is TGTGCCAGCAGTTACTCAACAGCGGGGGGCTACGAGCAGTACTTC.

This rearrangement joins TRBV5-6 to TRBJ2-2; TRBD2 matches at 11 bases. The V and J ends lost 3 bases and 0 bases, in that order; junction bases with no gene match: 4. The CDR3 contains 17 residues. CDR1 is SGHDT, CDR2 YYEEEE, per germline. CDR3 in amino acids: CASSYGTSGPNTGELFF. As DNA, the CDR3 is TGTGCCAGCAGCTATGGGACTAGCGGACCGAACACCGGGGAGCTGTTTTTT.

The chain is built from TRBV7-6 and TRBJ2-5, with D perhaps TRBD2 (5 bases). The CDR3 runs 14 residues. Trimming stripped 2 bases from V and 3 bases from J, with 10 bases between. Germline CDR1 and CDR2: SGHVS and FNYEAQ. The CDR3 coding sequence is TGTGCCAGCAGCTTACCGGGGTATAAAGAGACCCAGTACTTC. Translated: CASSLPGYKETQYF. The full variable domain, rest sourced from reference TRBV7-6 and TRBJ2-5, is GAGVSQSPRYKVTKRGQDVALRCDPISGHVSLYWYRQALGQGPEFLTYFNYEAQQDKSGLPNDRFSAERPEGSISTLTIQRTEQRDSAMYRCASSLPGYKETQYFGPGTRLLVL.

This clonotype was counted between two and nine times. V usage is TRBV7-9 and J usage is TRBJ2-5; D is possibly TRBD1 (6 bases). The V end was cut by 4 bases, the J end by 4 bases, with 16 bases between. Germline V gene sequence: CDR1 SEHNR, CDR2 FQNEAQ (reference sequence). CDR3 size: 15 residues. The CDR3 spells CASSSGVRGPETQYF. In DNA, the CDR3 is TGTGCCAGCAGCTCTGGGGTCAGGGGACCAGAGACCCAGTACTTC.

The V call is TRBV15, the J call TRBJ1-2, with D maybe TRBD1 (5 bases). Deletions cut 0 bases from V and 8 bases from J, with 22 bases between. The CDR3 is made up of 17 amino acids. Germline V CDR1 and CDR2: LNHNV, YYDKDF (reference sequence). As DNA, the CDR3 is TGTGCCACCAGCAGAGATTTGTATAACGGGGCCGCAGCGGGCTACACCTTC. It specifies CATSRDLYNGAAAGYTF.

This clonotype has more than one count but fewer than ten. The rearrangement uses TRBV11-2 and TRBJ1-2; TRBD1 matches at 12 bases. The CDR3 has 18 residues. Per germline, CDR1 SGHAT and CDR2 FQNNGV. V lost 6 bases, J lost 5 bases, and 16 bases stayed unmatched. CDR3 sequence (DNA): TGTGCCAGCAGGCTACGAAACTTGGGGACAGGGGGCGCGTATGGCTACACCTTC. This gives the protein CASRLRNLGTGGAYGYTF.

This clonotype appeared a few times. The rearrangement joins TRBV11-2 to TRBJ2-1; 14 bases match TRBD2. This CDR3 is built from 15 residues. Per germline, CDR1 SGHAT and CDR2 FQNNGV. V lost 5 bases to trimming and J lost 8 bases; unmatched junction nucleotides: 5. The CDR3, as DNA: TGTGCCAGCAGCCTGGGACTAGCGGGAGCACATGAGCAGTTCTTC. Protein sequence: CASSLGLAGAHEQFF.

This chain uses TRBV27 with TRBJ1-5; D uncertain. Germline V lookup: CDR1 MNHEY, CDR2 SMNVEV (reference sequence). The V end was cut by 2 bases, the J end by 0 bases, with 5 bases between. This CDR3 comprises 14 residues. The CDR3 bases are TGTGCCAGCAGTTTAGTGTATAGCAATCAGCCCCAGCATTTT. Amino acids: CASSLVYSNQPQHF.

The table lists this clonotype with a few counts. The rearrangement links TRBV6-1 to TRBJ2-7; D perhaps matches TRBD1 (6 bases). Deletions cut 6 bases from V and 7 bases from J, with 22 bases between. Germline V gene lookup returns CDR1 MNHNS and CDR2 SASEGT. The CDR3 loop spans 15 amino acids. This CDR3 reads CASSPLTGSLREQYF. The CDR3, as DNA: TGTGCCAGCAGCCCACTGACAGGTTCCTTGAGGGAGCAGTACTTC.

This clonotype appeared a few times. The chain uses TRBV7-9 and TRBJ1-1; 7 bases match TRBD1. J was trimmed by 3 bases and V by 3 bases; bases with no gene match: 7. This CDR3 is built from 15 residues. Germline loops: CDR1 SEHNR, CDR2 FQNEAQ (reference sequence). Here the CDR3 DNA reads TGTGCCAGCAGCTTGACAGGGTTTCAGTACACTGAAGCTTTCTTT. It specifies CASSLTGFQYTEAFF.

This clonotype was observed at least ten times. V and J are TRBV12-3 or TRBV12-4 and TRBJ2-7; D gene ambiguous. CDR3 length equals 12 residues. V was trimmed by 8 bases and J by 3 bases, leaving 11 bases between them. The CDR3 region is CASAFFGYEQYF. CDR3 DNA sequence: TGTGCCAGCGCTTTTTTTGGCTACGAGCAGTACTTC.

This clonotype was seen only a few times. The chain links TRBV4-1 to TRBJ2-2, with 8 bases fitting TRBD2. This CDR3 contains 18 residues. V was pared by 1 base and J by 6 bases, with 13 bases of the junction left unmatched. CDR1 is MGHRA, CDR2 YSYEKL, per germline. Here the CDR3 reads CASSQGSPSTGLAGELFF. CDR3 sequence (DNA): TGCGCCAGCAGCCAAGGGTCTCCTTCCACGGGACTAGCCGGGGAGCTGTTTTTT.

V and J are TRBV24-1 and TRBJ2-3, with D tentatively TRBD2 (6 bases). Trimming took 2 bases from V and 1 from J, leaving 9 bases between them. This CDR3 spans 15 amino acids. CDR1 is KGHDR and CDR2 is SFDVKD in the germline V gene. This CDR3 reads CATSDSLARTDTQYF. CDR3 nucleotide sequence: TGTGCCACCAGTGATTCACTAGCTCGCACAGATACGCAGTATTTT.

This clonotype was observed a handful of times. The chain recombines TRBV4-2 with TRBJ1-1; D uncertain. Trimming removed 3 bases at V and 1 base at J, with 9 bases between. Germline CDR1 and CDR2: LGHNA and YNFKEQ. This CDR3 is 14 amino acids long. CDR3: CASSQGIQNTEAFF. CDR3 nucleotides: TGTGCCAGCAGCCAGGGAATCCAGAACACTGAAGCTTTCTTT.

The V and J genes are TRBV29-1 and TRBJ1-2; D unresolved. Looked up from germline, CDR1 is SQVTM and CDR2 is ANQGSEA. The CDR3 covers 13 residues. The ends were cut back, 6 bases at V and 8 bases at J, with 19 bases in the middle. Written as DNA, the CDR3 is TGCAGCGTGACCCAGGCGTTTACTGGCGGCTACACCTTC. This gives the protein CSVTQAFTGGYTF.

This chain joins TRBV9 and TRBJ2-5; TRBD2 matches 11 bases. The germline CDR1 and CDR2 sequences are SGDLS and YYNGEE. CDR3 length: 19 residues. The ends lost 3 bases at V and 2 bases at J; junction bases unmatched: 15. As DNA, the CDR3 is TGTGCCAGCAGCGCCAGATCTAGCGGGGGGCGGGGTAAGCAAGAGACCCAGTACTTC. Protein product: CASSARSSGGRGKQETQYF.

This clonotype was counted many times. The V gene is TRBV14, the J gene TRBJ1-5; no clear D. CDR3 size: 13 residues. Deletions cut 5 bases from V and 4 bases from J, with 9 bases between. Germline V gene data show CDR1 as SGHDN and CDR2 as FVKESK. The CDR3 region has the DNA TGTGCCAGCAGCGTTACCGAGAATCAGCCCCAGCATTTT. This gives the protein CASSVTENQPQHF.

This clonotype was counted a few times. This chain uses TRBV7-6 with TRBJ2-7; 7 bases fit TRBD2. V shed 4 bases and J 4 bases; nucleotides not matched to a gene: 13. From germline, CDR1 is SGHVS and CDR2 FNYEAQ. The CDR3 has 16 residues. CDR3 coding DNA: TGTGCCAGCAGCTCGACGGCCGGACTAGGAGCTTACGAGCAGTACTTC. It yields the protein CASSSTAGLGAYEQYF. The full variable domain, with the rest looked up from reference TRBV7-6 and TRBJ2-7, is GAGVSQSPRYKVTKRGQDVALRCDPISGHVSLYWYRQALGQGPEFLTYFNYEAQQDKSGLPNDRFSAERPEGSISTLTIQRTEQRDSAMYRCASSSTAGLGAYEQYFGPGTRLTVT.

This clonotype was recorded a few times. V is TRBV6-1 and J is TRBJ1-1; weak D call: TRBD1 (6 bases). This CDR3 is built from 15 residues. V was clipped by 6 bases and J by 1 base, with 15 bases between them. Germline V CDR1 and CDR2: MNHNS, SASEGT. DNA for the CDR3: TGTGCCAGCAGACACCGGGACATGACGAACACTGAAGCTTTCTTT. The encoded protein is CASRHRDMTNTEAFF.

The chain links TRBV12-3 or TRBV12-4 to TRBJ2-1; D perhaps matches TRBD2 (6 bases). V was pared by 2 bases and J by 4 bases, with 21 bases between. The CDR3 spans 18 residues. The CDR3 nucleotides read TGTGCCAGCAGTTTAACCCTGACTAGTTCCGGAGGGTACAATGAGCAGTTCTTC. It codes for CASSLTLTSSGGYNEQFF.

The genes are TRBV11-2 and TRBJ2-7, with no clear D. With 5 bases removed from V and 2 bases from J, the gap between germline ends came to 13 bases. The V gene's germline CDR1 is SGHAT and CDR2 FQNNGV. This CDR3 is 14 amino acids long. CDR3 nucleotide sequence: TGTGCCAGCAGCCCCTGGACGTATACCTACGAGCAGTACTTC. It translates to CASSPWTYTYEQYF.

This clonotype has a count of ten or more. The CDR3 bases are TGCAGTGCTAGAGCTGGCGGGTTTGCCTACGAGCAGTACTTC. This encodes CSARAGGFAYEQYF. V usage is TRBV20-1 and J usage is TRBJ2-7; possible D gene TRBD2, 5 bases. The CDR3 totals 14 residues. Germline values: CDR1 DFQATT, CDR2 SNEGSKA (reference sequence). V shed 1 base and J shed 2 bases, with 12 bases lying between them.

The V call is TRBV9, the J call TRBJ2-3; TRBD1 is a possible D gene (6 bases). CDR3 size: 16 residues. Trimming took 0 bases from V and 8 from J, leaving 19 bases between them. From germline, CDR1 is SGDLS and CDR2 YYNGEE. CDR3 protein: CASSVATPDSLATQYF. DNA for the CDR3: TGTGCCAGCAGCGTAGCTACCCCGGACAGCCTGGCTACGCAGTATTTT.

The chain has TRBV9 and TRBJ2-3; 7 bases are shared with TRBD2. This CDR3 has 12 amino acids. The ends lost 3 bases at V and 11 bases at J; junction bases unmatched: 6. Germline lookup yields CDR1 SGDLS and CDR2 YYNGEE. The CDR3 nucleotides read TGTGCCAGCAGCGGACGCCGGGGGGAGCAGTATTTT. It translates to CASSGRRGEQYF.

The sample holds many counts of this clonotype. The CDR3 DNA reads TGTGCCAGCTCCCTCCGTGGGAGGGCCCAGTACTTC. Protein sequence: CASSLRGRAQYF. The V gene is TRBV12-3 or TRBV12-4, the J gene TRBJ2-5; TRBD2 matches 7 bases. The CDR3 has 12 residues. J gave up 9 bases and V 8 bases, and 9 bases lay outside the gene matches.

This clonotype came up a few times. The CDR3 nucleotides are TGCAGCGTTGTTATGGCCGGGGAGCTGTTTTTT. Protein: CSVVMAGELFF. The rearrangement links TRBV29-1 to TRBJ2-2; the D is unclear. The CDR3 has 11 amino acids. Germline values: CDR1 SQVTM, CDR2 ANQGSEA. V lost 4 bases and J lost 6, with 6 bases in between.

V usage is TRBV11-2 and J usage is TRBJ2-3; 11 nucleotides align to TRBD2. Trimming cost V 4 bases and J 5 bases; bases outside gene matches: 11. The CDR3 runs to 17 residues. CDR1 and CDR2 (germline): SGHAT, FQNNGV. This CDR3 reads CASSSILAGGPEDTQYF. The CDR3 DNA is TGTGCCAGCAGCTCGATTTTAGCGGGGGGGCCGGAAGATACGCAGTATTTT.

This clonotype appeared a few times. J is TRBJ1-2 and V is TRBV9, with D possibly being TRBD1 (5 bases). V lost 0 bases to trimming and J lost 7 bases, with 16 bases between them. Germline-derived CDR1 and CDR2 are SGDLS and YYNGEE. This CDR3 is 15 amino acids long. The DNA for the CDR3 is TGTGCCAGCAGCGTAGCTACGGGGGGAAAGGGTGGCTACACCTTC. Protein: CASSVATGGKGGYTF.

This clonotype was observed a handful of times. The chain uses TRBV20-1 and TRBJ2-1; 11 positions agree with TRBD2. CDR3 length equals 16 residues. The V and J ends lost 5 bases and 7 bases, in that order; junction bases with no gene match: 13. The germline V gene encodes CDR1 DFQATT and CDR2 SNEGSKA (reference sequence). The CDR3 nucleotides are TGCAGTGCTCCTAAACTAGCGGGAGTGAGGGGAAATGAGCAGTTCTTC. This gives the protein CSAPKLAGVRGNEQFF.